A single sample is the source of the 27 T cell receptor beta chains below, sequenced in a study of OX40 agonist ivuxolimab in advanced cancers. Sequenced by immunoSEQ multiplex PCR; TCRdb stores in-frame clones only, minus some. This sample carries about 73,000 clones, 88% of them seen once, and the ten largest clones take 0.7% to 1%. Sequencing was performed on CD4+ or CD8+ T cells sorted from blood, taken in a trial of the OX40 agonist ivuxolimab. The source is an adult with an advanced solid tumor such as melanoma, head and neck, liver or kidney cancer.

J is TRBJ1-2 and V is TRBV6-1; no clear D. V lost 4 bases and J lost 5, with 11 bases in between. In germline, CDR1 is MNHNS, CDR2 SASEGT. The CDR3 length is 13 residues. The CDR3 region is CASSVADGYGYTF. CDR3 sequence (DNA): TGTGCCAGCAGTGTGGCCGATGGTTATGGCTACACCTTC.

V usage is TRBV6-1 and J usage is TRBJ1-5; D remains unclear. V was shortened by 5 bases and J by 7 bases, with 12 bases between the two germline ends. The germline V gene encodes CDR1 MNHNS and CDR2 SASEGT. The CDR3 runs 13 residues. In nucleotides, the CDR3 is TGTGCCAGCAGTACCCGAGGATCCCAGCCCCAGCATTTT. Amino acid sequence: CASSTRGSQPQHF.

This clone was detected a few times. This rearrangement joins TRBV7-6 to TRBJ1-4; D might be TRBD1 (6 bases). CDR1 is SGHVS, CDR2 FNYEAQ, per germline. The length of the CDR3 is 15 residues. Trimming left V 5 bases short and J 11 bases short, with 21 bases between. The DNA of the CDR3 is TGTGCCAGCAGCGGGCGGACAGCCGGTGAGGGGAAACTGTTTTTT. Amino acids: CASSGRTAGEGKLFF.

The V call is TRBV27, the J call TRBJ1-5; no definite D call. The CDR3 length is 15 residues. Germline-derived CDR1 and CDR2 are MNHEY and SMNVEV (reference sequence). Trimming took 2 bases from V and 0 from J, leaving 8 bases between them. The DNA of the CDR3 is TGTGCCAGCAGTTTAGCTAGGCATAGCAATCAGCCCCAGCATTTT. Translated: CASSLARHSNQPQHF.

The V and J genes are TRBV28 and TRBJ2-5; 7 bases map to TRBD1. Germline values: CDR1 MDHEN, CDR2 SYDVKM. The CDR3 covers 14 residues. V was clipped by 3 bases and J by 4 bases; unmatched bases: 5. The CDR3 DNA follows: TGTGCCAGCAGTTTCCAACAGGGGAGAGAGACCCAGTACTTC. Residues: CASSFQQGRETQYF.

This sequence joins TRBV4-2 and TRBJ2-1, with TRBD2 matching 12 bases. From germline, CDR1 is LGHNA and CDR2 YNFKEQ. Germline trimming cut 0 bases from V and 7 bases from J; bases unmatched to any gene: 4. The CDR3 length is 16 residues. The CDR3 loop is CASSQDPSGGGNEQFF. The DNA of the CDR3 is TGTGCCAGCAGCCAAGATCCTAGCGGGGGGGGAAATGAGCAGTTCTTC.

The chain carries TRBV11-2 and TRBJ2-7; perhaps TRBD2 as D (6 bases). The CDR3 covers 15 residues. CDR1 is SGHAT and CDR2 is FQNNGV in the germline V gene. Deletions cut 4 bases from V and 4 bases from J, with 17 bases between. The CDR3 sequence is CASSSRPGGKYEQYF. The CDR3 DNA reads as TGTGCCAGCAGCTCCCGCCCCGGAGGGAAGTACGAGCAGTACTTC.

This clone was seen just once. The chain recombines TRBV7-2 with TRBJ2-5; TRBD1 matches at 7 bases. With V trimmed by 5 bases and J by 7 bases, 7 bases remained unmatched. CDR1 and CDR2 (germline): SGHTA, FQGNSA. This CDR3 has 13 amino acids. The chain's CDR3 is CASSLDRVRTQYF. CDR3 DNA sequence: TGTGCCAGCAGCCTCGACAGGGTTAGGACCCAGTACTTC.

The chain has TRBV5-4 and TRBJ2-5, with no clear D. Looked up from germline, CDR1 is SGHNT and CDR2 is YYREEE (reference sequence). This CDR3 contains 12 residues. V lost 0 bases and J 5 bases, leaving 5 bases between the germline ends. The CDR3 nucleotides are TGTGCCAGCAGCTTGGTCGGGGAGACCCAGTACTTC. It encodes CASSLVGETQYF.

This chain joins TRBV6-1 and TRBJ1-5; 7 bases map to TRBD1. The V and J ends lost 2 bases and 6 bases, in that order; junction bases with no gene match: 7. The CDR3 runs 15 residues. Germline CDR1 and CDR2: MNHNS and SASEGT. Here the CDR3 reads CASSENDGTAQPQHF. Written as DNA, the CDR3 is TGTGCCAGCAGTGAAAACGACGGGACAGCTCAGCCCCAGCATTTT.

The V gene is TRBV19, the J gene TRBJ1-4; D remains ambiguous. Trimming removed 9 bases at V and 3 bases at J, with 8 bases between. Germline values: CDR1 LNHDA, CDR2 SQIVND (reference sequence). The CDR3 runs to 12 residues. DNA for the CDR3: TGTGCCAGAGACACCTCTAATGAAAAACTGTTTTTT. As protein: CARDTSNEKLFF.

This clone was observed a single time. The chain recombines TRBV14 with TRBJ1-1; maybe TRBD1 (5 bases). The CDR3 has 17 residues. The germline gives CDR1 SGHDN, CDR2 FVKESK. V dropped 4 bases and J dropped 1 base, with 19 bases sitting between them. CDR3 DNA: TGTGCCAGCAGCCTCCGAGCGGGACCGAGGGAGAACACTGAAGCTTTCTTT. It specifies CASSLRAGPRENTEAFF.

This chain joins TRBV5-1 and TRBJ1-1; 8 nucleotides align to TRBD1. The V gene end was trimmed by 5 bases and the J gene end by 4 bases; junction bases not matched to a gene: 4. CDR3 size: 13 residues. Germline CDR1 and CDR2: SGHRS and YFSETQ. CDR3 sequence: CASRRQGITEAFF. In DNA, the CDR3 is TGCGCCAGCAGGAGACAGGGGATCACTGAAGCTTTCTTT.

The rearrangement links TRBV9 to TRBJ2-7; D unresolved. The CDR3 runs to 13 residues. The germline V and J ends were trimmed by 4 bases and 4 bases, with 12 bases remaining between them. Germline lookup yields CDR1 SGDLS and CDR2 YYNGEE. The CDR3 region is CASSSRTGYEQYF. The CDR3 DNA follows: TGTGCCAGCAGCTCCCGGACCGGGTACGAGCAGTACTTC.

The CDR3 nucleotides read TGTGCCAGTAGACAGCCTCCGAGCACTGAAGCTTTCTTT. Protein sequence: CASRQPPSTEAFF. This chain connects TRBV19 to TRBJ1-1; D gene unclear. The CDR3 totals 13 residues. Trimming stripped 6 bases from V and 4 bases from J, with 12 bases between. CDR1 LNHDA and CDR2 SQIVND come from the germline V gene (reference sequence).

The chain joins TRBV2 to TRBJ1-5; 7 bases are shared with TRBD1. The CDR3 has 13 amino acids. Germline lookup yields CDR1 SNHLY and CDR2 FYNNEI. V trimming: 10 bases; J trimming: 2 bases; junction bases outside the gene matches: 5. The CDR3 loop reads CATQGGGNQPQHF. As DNA, the CDR3 is TGTGCCACTCAGGGGGGAGGCAATCAGCCCCAGCATTTT.

The V and J genes are TRBV7-3 and TRBJ2-1, with 7 bases identical to TRBD2. V was clipped by 4 bases and J by 6 bases; unmatched bases: 9. In germline, CDR1 is SGHTA, CDR2 FQGTGA. CDR3 length: 15 residues. CDR3 sequence: CASSYTSALLNEQFF. The CDR3 bases are TGTGCCAGCAGCTACACTAGCGCGCTCCTCAATGAGCAGTTCTTC.

The chain carries TRBV5-1 and TRBJ2-5; D remains ambiguous. Trimming took off 3 bases at V and 1 base at J, with 10 bases between the two ends. Germline V CDR1 and CDR2: SGHRS, YFSETQ. The length of the CDR3 is 14 residues. This chain's CDR3 is CASSSARPQETQYF. The CDR3 nucleotides read TGCGCCAGCAGCTCCGCGCGGCCCCAAGAGACCCAGTACTTC.

This rearrangement joins TRBV5-4 to TRBJ2-7; either TRBD1 or TRBD2 may supply D (6 bases each). The V end lost 4 bases, the J end lost 5 bases, and 19 bases lay between the germline ends. CDR3 length: 15 residues. Per germline, CDR1 SGHNT and CDR2 YYREEE (reference sequence). The CDR3 nucleotides are TGTGCCAGCAGCCCCCGGGGGCCTTTTGTGCACGAGCAGTACTTC. Translated, it gives CASSPRGPFVHEQYF.

The gene calls are TRBV30 and TRBJ1-6, with D possibly TRBD1 on 5 matching bases. The CDR3 is 11 amino acids. Per germline, CDR1 GTSNPN and CDR2 SVGIG (reference sequence). CDR3 sequence (DNA): TGTGCGCTGGGGGGGGTCTCACCCCTCCACTTT. Encoded protein: CALGGVSPLHF.

J is TRBJ2-5 and V is TRBV18; D remains unclear. CDR3 length equals 15 residues. The V gene lost 0 bases and the J gene lost 0 bases, with 8 bases spanning the gap. Germline lookup yields CDR1 KGHSH and CDR2 LQKENI. The CDR3 bases are TGTGCCAGCTCACCACCGTCCCAGAACCAAGAGACCCAGTACTTC. Its translation is CASSPPSQNQETQYF.

This chain links TRBV28 with TRBJ1-1, with D maybe TRBD1 (6 bases). CDR1 is MDHEN and CDR2 is SYDVKM in the germline V gene. CDR3 length: 14 amino acids. Trimming removed 6 bases at V and 8 bases at J, with 19 bases between. CDR3 protein: CASSRLTGRSEAFF. DNA of the CDR3: TGTGCCAGCAGCCGATTGACAGGAAGGTCGGAAGCTTTCTTT.

The rearrangement links TRBV7-8 to TRBJ2-2, with 7 bases that match TRBD2. The CDR3 extends over 16 amino acids. CDR1 SGHVS and CDR2 FQNEAQ come from the germline V gene. V was clipped by 1 base and J by 5 bases; unmatched bases: 7. The CDR3 region has the DNA TGTGCCAGCAGCTTAGAGGCGGGAGCGGCGACCGGGGAGCTGTTTTTT. Residues: CASSLEAGAATGELFF. The variable domain in full, completed from reference TRBV7-8 and TRBJ2-2, reads GAGVSQSPRYKVAKRGQDVALRCDPISGHVSLFWYQQALGQGPEFLTYFQNEAQLDKSGLPSDRFFAERPEGSVSTLKIQRTQQEDSAVYLCASSLEAGAATGELFFGEGSRLTVL.

This rearrangement joins TRBV9 to TRBJ2-4; possibly TRBD2 for D (6 bases). This CDR3 has 17 amino acids. The germline V gene encodes CDR1 SGDLS and CDR2 YYNGEE. V was pared by 0 bases and J by 1 base, with 14 bases between. The CDR3 DNA reads as TGTGCCAGCAGCGTAGATGGAGGGTTATTGGCCAAAAACATTCAGTACTTC. It translates to CASSVDGGLLAKNIQYF.

This rearrangement joins TRBV11-3 to TRBJ1-1; D unclear. Trimming took off 0 bases at V and 1 base at J, with 9 bases between the two ends. This CDR3 has 15 residues. Germline V gene lookup returns CDR1 SGHNT and CDR2 YENEEA. CDR3 region: CASSLEGQRNTEAFF. DNA of the CDR3: TGTGCCAGCAGCTTAGAAGGGCAGCGGAACACTGAAGCTTTCTTT.

V usage is TRBV6-5 and J usage is TRBJ2-1, with D maybe TRBD2 (5 bases). CDR3 size: 15 residues. CDR1 and CDR2 from the germline V gene are MNHEY and SVGAGI. V gave up 6 bases and J gave up 15 bases, with 27 bases separating them. Here the CDR3 reads CASSPYPTNIEGRFF. CDR3 nucleotide sequence: TGTGCCAGCAGCCCTTACCCAACAAATATCGAGGGAAGGTTCTTC.

The chain joins TRBV12-5 to TRBJ2-5; 8 bases are shared with TRBD2. This CDR3 spans 15 amino acids. The germline CDR1 and CDR2 sequences are LGHNT and FRNRAP. The ends lost 1 base at V and 5 bases at J; junction bases unmatched: 6. The CDR3 is CASGLASGWGETQYF. The CDR3 nucleotides read TGTGCTAGTGGTTTGGCTAGCGGGTGGGGGGAGACCCAGTACTTC.